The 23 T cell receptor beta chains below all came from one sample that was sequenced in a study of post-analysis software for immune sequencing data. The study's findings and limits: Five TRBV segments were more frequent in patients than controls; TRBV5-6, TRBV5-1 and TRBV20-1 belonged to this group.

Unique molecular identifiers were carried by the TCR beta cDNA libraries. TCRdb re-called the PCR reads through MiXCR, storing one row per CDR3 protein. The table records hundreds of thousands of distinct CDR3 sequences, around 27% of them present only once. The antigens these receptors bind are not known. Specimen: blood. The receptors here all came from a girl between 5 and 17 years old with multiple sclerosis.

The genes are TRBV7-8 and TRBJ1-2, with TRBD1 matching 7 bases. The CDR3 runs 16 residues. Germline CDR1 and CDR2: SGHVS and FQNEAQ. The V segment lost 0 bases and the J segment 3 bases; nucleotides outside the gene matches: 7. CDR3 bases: TGTGCCAGCAGCTTAGCGCCAAAGGGGGCGGACTATGGCTACACCTTC. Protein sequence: CASSLAPKGADYGYTF.

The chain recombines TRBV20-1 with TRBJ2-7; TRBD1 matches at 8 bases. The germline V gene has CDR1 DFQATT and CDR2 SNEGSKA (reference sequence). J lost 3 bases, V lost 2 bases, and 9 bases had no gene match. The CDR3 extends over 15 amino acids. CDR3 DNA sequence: TGCAGTGCTAGATATATGGACAGGGTCGGCTACGAGCAGTACTTC. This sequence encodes CSARYMDRVGYEQYF.

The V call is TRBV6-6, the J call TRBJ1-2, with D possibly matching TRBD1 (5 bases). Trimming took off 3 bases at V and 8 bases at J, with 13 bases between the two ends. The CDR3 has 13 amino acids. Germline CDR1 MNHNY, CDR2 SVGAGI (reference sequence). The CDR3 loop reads CASSYLSRGGYTF. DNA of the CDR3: TGTGCCAGCAGTTATCTATCAAGGGGAGGCTACACCTTC.

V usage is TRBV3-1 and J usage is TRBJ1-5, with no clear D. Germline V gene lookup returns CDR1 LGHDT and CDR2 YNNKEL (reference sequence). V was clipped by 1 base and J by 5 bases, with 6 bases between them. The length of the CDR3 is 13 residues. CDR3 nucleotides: TGTGCCAGCAGCCAAGGGGCCCATCAGCCCCAGCATTTT. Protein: CASSQGAHQPQHF.

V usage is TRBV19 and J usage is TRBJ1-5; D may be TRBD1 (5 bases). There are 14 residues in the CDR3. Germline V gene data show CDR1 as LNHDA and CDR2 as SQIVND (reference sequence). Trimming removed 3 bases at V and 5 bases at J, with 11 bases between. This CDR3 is CASSMGDGDQPQHF. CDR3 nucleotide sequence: TGTGCCAGTAGTATGGGGGACGGAGATCAGCCCCAGCATTTT.

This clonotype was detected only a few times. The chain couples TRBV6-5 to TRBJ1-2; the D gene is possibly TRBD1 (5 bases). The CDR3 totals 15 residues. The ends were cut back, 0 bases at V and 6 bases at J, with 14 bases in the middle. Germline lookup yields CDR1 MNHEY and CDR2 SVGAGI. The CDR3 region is CASSYSETVFNGYTF. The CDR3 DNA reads TGTGCCAGCAGTTACTCTGAGACAGTTTTCAATGGCTACACCTTC.

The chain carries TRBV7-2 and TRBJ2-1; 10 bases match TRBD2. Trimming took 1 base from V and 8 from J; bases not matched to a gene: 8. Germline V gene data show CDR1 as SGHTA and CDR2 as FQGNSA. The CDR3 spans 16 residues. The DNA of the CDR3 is TGTGCCAGCAGCTTAGAGCTGGCTAGCGGGAGCTATGAGCAGTTCTTC. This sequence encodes CASSLELASGSYEQFF.

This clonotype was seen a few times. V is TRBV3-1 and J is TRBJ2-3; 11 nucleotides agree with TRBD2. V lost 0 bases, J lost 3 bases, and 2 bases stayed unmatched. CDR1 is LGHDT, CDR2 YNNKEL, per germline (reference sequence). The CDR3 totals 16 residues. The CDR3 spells CASSQELAGETDTQYF. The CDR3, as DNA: TGTGCCAGCAGCCAAGAACTAGCGGGAGAGACAGATACGCAGTATTTT.

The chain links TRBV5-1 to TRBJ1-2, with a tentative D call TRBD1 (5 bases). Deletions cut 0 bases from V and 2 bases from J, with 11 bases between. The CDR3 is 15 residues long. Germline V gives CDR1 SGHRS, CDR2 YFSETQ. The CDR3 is CASSLAAEGNYGYTF. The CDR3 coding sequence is TGCGCCAGCAGCTTGGCCGCGGAGGGGAACTATGGCTACACCTTC.

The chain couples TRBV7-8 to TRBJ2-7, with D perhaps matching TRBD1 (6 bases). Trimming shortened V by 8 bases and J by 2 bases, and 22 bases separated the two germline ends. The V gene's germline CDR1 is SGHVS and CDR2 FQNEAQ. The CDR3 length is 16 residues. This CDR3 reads CASGRSDRPKTYEQYF. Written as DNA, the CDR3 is TGTGCCAGCGGGCGGAGTGACAGGCCCAAAACCTACGAGCAGTACTTC.

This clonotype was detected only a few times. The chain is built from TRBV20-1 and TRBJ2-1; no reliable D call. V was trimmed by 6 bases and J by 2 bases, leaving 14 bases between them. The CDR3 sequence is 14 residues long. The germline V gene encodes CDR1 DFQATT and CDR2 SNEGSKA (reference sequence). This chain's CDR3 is CSARGFTPYNEQFF. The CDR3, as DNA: TGCAGTGCCCGCGGATTTACTCCCTACAATGAGCAGTTCTTC.

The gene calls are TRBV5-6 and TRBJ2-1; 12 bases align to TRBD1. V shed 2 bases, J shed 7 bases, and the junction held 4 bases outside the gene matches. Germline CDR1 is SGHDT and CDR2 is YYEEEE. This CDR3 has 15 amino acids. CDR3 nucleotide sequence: TGTGCCAGCAGCTTATGGGACAGGGGGCTGAATGAGCAGTTCTTC. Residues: CASSLWDRGLNEQFF.

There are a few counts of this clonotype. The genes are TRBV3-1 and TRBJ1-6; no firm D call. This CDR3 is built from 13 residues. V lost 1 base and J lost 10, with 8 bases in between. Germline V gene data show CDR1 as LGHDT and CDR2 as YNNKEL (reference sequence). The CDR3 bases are TGTGCCAGCAGCCAAGGCCCCCTCTCACCCCTCCACTTT. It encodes CASSQGPLSPLHF.

The DNA of the CDR3 is TGTGCCAGCAGCTTACACAACTCGCAAGAGACCCAGTACTTC. Protein sequence: CASSLHNSQETQYF. The chain employs TRBV3-1 and TRBJ2-5; no definite D call. The ends were cut back, 5 bases at V and 2 bases at J, with 12 bases in the middle. CDR3 length equals 14 residues. In germline, CDR1 is LGHDT, CDR2 YNNKEL (reference sequence).

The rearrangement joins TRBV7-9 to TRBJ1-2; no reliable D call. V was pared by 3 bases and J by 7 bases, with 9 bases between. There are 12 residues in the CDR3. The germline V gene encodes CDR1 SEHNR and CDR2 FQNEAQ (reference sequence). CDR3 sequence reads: CASSLELGGYTF. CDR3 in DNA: TGTGCCAGCAGCTTGGAACTTGGTGGCTACACCTTC.

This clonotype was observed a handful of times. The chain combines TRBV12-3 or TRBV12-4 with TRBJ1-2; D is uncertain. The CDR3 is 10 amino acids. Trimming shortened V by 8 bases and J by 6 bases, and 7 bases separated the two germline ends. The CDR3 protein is CASGLNGYTF. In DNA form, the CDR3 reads TGTGCCAGCGGATTAAATGGCTACACCTTC.

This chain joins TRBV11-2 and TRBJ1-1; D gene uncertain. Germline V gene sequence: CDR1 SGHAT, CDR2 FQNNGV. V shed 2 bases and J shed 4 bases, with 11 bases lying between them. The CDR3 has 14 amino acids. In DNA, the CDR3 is TGTGCCAGCAGCTTAATCTGGGGAGGCACTGAAGCTTTCTTT. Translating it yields CASSLIWGGTEAFF.

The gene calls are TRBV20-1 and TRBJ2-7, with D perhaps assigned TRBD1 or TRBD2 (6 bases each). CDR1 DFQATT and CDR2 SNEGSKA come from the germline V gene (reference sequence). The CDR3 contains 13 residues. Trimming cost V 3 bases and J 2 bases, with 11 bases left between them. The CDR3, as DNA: TGCAGTGCTAGCTCAGGGGAGGCCTACGAGCAGTACTTC. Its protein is CSASSGEAYEQYF.

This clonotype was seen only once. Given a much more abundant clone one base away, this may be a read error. CDR3 sequence: CASSSSFGGNLLETQYF. DNA for the CDR3: TGTGCCAGCAGCTCGTCCTTTGGCGGGAACCTCCTAGAGACCCAGTACTTC. The chain joins TRBV5-5 to TRBJ2-5; D possibly corresponds to TRBD2 (6 bases). The CDR3 has 17 residues. Germline values: CDR1 SGHKS, CDR2 YYEKEE (reference sequence). Trimming took 3 bases from V and 4 from J, leaving 22 bases between them.

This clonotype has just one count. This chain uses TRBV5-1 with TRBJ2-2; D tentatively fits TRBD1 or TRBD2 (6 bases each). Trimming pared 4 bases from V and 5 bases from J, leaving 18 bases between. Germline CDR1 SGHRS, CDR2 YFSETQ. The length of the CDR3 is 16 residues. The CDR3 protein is CASSVNGGLETGELFF. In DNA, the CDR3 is TGCGCCAGCAGCGTAAACGGGGGCCTTGAAACCGGGGAGCTGTTTTTT. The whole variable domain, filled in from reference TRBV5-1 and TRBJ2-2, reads KAGVTQTPRYLIKTRGQQVTLSCSPISGHRSVSWYQQTPGQGLQFLFEYFSETQRNKGNFPGRFSGRQFSNSRSEMNVSTLELGDSALYLCASSVNGGLETGELFFGEGSRLTVL.

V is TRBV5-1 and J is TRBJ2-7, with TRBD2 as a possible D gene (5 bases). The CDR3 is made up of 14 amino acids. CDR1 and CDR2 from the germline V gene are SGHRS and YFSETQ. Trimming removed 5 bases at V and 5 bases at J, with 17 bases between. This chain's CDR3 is CASRLEFRADEQYF. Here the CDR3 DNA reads TGCGCCAGCAGACTAGAGTTCAGAGCCGACGAGCAGTACTTC.

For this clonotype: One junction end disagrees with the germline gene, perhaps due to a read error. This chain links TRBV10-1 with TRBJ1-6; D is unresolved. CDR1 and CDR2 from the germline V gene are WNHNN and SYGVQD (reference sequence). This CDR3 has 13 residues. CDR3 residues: CASTVGLDSPPHF. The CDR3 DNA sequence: TGCGCCAGCACGGTGGGTCTGGATTCACCCCCCCACTTT.

The CDR3 protein is CASTTPGYSTDTQYF. As DNA, the CDR3 is TGTGCCAGCACCACGCCGGGGTATAGCACAGATACGCAGTATTTT. The chain joins TRBV6-7 to TRBJ2-3, with TRBD2 as a possible D gene (5 bases). TRBV6-7 is known as an ORF, though its function is uncertain. Trimming took 7 bases from V and 0 from J, leaving 14 bases between them. The CDR3 consists of 15 residues.